These 23 T cell receptor beta chains came from one sample sequenced in a study of cytomegalovirus exposure and HLA in healthy donors (TCRdb year 2017). The library came from the immunoSEQ multiplex PCR assay. A mixture of 60 forward primers for TCR Vbeta segments and 13 reverse primers for TCR Jbeta segments was used in the multiplex PCR. Here the immuneACCESS table is served through TCRdb, limited to in-frame sequences with V and J called. Missing clones are a known gap in these copies; in checked studies unresolved V genes cover under half, and the rest lacks a known reason. In all, the sample holds approximately 88,000 clones, and about four fifths of those were seen once. The leading ten clones occupy 5.5% to 7% of the sample. The material sequenced was PBMCs. All receptors derive from a man younger than 30 in good health and CMV-seropositive.

The CDR3 spells CASSQGGAETQYF. DNA for the CDR3: TGTGCCAGCAGCCAAGGGGGAGCAGAGACCCAGTACTTC. The chain carries TRBV28 and TRBJ2-5; weak D call: TRBD1 (6 bases). The CDR3 runs to 13 residues. V was cut by 6 bases and J by 4 bases, with 12 bases left in between. Germline CDR1 MDHEN, CDR2 SYDVKM.

The V and J genes are TRBV6-1 and TRBJ1-1; TRBD1 matches at 8 bases. Trimming at V came to 7 bases and at J to 4 bases, leaving 8 bases not matched to a gene. The CDR3 has 14 amino acids. CDR1 and CDR2 from the germline V gene are MNHNS and SASEGT. CDR3 coding DNA: TGTGCCAGCATCCAGGACAGGGTGCGCACTGAAGCTTTCTTT. Translated, it gives CASIQDRVRTEAFF.

V is TRBV2 and J is TRBJ1-5, with TRBD1 matching over 12 bases. This CDR3 has 17 residues. The germline CDR1 and CDR2 sequences are SNHLY and FYNNEI. After removal of 6 bases from V and 1 base from J, the junction contained 7 bases not matched to a gene. The CDR3 is CASRGTGGFASNQPQHF. Written as DNA, the CDR3 is TGTGCCAGCAGAGGGACAGGGGGCTTTGCGAGCAATCAGCCCCAGCATTTT. Filled out from reference TRBV2 and TRBJ1-5, the complete variable domain reads EPEVTQTPSHQVTQMGQEVILRCVPISNHLYFYWYRQILGQKVEFLVSFYNNEISEKSEIFDDQFSVERPDGSNFTLKIRSTKLEDSAMYFCASRGTGGFASNQPQHFGDGTRLSIL.

The chain carries TRBV19 and TRBJ2-1; D uncertain. CDR1 and CDR2 from the germline V gene are LNHDA and SQIVND (reference sequence). This CDR3 spans 14 amino acids. V lost 0 bases to trimming and J lost 5 bases, with 8 bases between them. Here the CDR3 reads CASSIDRQDNEQFF. The DNA of the CDR3 is TGTGCCAGTAGTATAGACAGGCAAGACAATGAGCAGTTCTTC.

The chain combines TRBV27 with TRBJ2-5; a weak D match, TRBD2 (5 bases). The V end lost 1 base, the J end lost 6 bases, and 15 bases lay between the germline ends. Per the germline V gene, CDR1 is MNHEY and CDR2 is SMNVEV (reference sequence). This CDR3 has 15 residues. The CDR3 nucleotides read TGTGCCAGCAGTTTATATAGTCTAGCCGGGCAGACCCAGTACTTC. This sequence encodes CASSLYSLAGQTQYF.

A few counts support this clone. This chain joins TRBV4-1 and TRBJ2-1, with 10 positions matching TRBD2. V shed 1 base and J 7 bases; nucleotides not matched to a gene: 4. Germline-derived CDR1 and CDR2 are MGHRA and YSYEKL. There are 15 residues in the CDR3. Here the CDR3 reads CASSQGLAGVNEQFF. DNA of the CDR3: TGCGCCAGCAGCCAAGGCCTAGCGGGAGTAAATGAGCAGTTCTTC.

CDR3 protein: CASSLVNTEAFF. The CDR3 DNA is TGTGCCAGCAGCCTAGTGAACACTGAAGCTTTCTTT. The chain couples TRBV5-4 to TRBJ1-1; D is undetermined. The germline V gene has CDR1 SGHNT and CDR2 YYREEE (reference sequence). The CDR3 sequence is 12 residues long. Trimming pared 4 bases from V and 0 bases from J, leaving 4 bases between.

This clone was counted only a few times. The rearrangement uses TRBV5-6 and TRBJ2-7, with TRBD2 matching 9 bases. The junction had 14 bases not matched to a gene; V was cut back by 4 bases and J by 6 bases. This CDR3 has 16 amino acids. Germline V lookup: CDR1 SGHDT, CDR2 YYEEEE. The CDR3 region has the DNA TGTGCCAGCAGCCGCGATAGCGGGAGAAGTTCGGGCGAGCAGTACTTC. It encodes CASSRDSGRSSGEQYF.

The rearrangement joins TRBV5-1 to TRBJ1-4; a possible D gene is TRBD1 (5 bases). The CDR3 covers 13 residues. Trimming left V 2 bases short and J 4 bases short, with 6 bases between. Germline values: CDR1 SGHRS, CDR2 YFSETQ. The CDR3 DNA is TGCGCCAGCAGCTTCGGGGGTAATGAAAAACTGTTTTTT. It encodes CASSFGGNEKLFF.

The gene calls are TRBV10-1 and TRBJ1-2, with 12 bases fitting TRBD1. There are 16 residues in the CDR3. The V segment lost 6 bases and the J segment 4 bases; nucleotides outside the gene matches: 9. Germline loops: CDR1 WNHNN, CDR2 SYGVQD (reference sequence). The CDR3 nucleotides read TGCGCCAGCAGAGGGGACAGGGGGCCTCCCCTCTATGGCTACACCTTC. Protein product: CASRGDRGPPLYGYTF.

This chain connects TRBV6-1 to TRBJ2-3, with no clear D. CDR1 is MNHNS, CDR2 SASEGT, per germline. The CDR3 sequence is 13 residues long. V lost 7 bases to trimming and J lost 4 bases, with 12 bases between them. The DNA of the CDR3 is TGTGCCAGCAACCCTAGATACGCAGATACGCAGTATTTT. This sequence encodes CASNPRYADTQYF.

DNA of the CDR3: TGTGCCAGCAGCCCACAGGGGGCTGGCACAGATACGCAGTATTTT. Translating gives CASSPQGAGTDTQYF. V gene TRBV7-9 combines with J gene TRBJ2-3; 9 positions match TRBD1. Germline trimming cut 5 bases from V and 1 base from J; bases unmatched to any gene: 4. Germline V gene lookup returns CDR1 SEHNR and CDR2 FQNEAQ (reference sequence). The CDR3 contains 15 residues.

The J gene is TRBJ1-5, the V gene TRBV4-1; 10 positions match TRBD1. Germline V gene sequence: CDR1 MGHRA, CDR2 YSYEKL. The J segment lost 4 bases and the V segment lost 0 bases, leaving 3 bases of the junction unmatched. The CDR3 is 16 amino acids. CDR3 coding DNA: TGCGCCAGCAGCCAAGACGCGGACAGGGGGAATCAGCCCCAGCATTTT. Translation: CASSQDADRGNQPQHF.

CDR3 in amino acids: CASSLRGRGNEQYF. As DNA, the CDR3 is TGTGCCAGCAGCTTGCGCGGGAGAGGCAACGAGCAGTACTTC. The chain links TRBV5-6 to TRBJ2-7; 7 nucleotides agree with TRBD2. The CDR3 has 14 amino acids. With 1 base clipped from V and 5 bases from J, the junction kept 6 bases outside the gene matches. The germline V gene has CDR1 SGHDT and CDR2 YYEEEE.

V gene TRBV5-6 combines with J gene TRBJ2-7; 11 bases are a match to TRBD2. Trimming removed 4 bases from V and 3 bases from J; junction bases left unmatched: 9. CDR1 and CDR2 from the germline V gene are SGHDT and YYEEEE. The CDR3 totals 16 residues. In nucleotides, the CDR3 is TGTGCCAGCAGCCCTCCTCAGGGACTAGCGGTCTACGAGCAGTACTTC. It yields the protein CASSPPQGLAVYEQYF.

V is TRBV29-1 and J is TRBJ1-4; perhaps TRBD1 as D (6 bases). This CDR3 region has 14 residues. V lost 6 bases to trimming and J lost 8 bases, with 19 bases between them. Germline V gene data show CDR1 as SQVTM and CDR2 as ANQGSEA. CDR3 loop: CSVADSRWREKLFF. In nucleotides, the CDR3 is TGCAGCGTGGCGGACAGTCGCTGGAGAGAAAAACTGTTTTTT.

The chain recombines TRBV6-5 with TRBJ2-5, with D perhaps TRBD1 (5 bases). CDR3 size: 12 residues. Germline values: CDR1 MNHEY, CDR2 SVGAGI. V was trimmed by 6 bases and J by 9 bases, leaving 14 bases between them. The CDR3 region has the DNA TGTGCCAGCAGCACGGTTGGGGCGGCCCAGTACTTC. Encoded protein: CASSTVGAAQYF.

V and J are TRBV7-3 and TRBJ1-3; 7 bases align to TRBD1. The CDR3 contains 13 residues. Trimming at V came to 5 bases and at J to 4 bases, leaving 2 bases not matched to a gene. Germline CDR1 SGHTA, CDR2 FQGTGA. Written as DNA, the CDR3 is TGTGCCAGCAGCCCGGGACAGGGAAACACCATATATTTT. This translates into CASSPGQGNTIYF.

The gene calls are TRBV6-5 and TRBJ1-3, with TRBD1 identical over 9 bases. Trimming took 6 bases from V and 4 from J; bases not matched to a gene: 7. The CDR3 runs 15 residues. Germline values: CDR1 MNHEY, CDR2 SVGAGI. The CDR3 loop reads CASRAPGTGGNTIYF. As DNA, the CDR3 is TGTGCCAGCAGAGCTCCCGGGACAGGGGGAAACACCATATATTTT.

The genes are TRBV7-8 and TRBJ2-5, with D maybe TRBD2 (6 bases). CDR3 length: 15 amino acids. Germline values: CDR1 SGHVS, CDR2 FQNEAQ. The V end was cut by 1 base, the J end by 4 bases, with 13 bases between. The CDR3 DNA follows: TGTGCCAGCAGCTTAGTTCCTAGCGTCCTAGAGACCCAGTACTTC. Translating it yields CASSLVPSVLETQYF.

V is TRBV27 and J is TRBJ2-2; D is perhaps TRBD1 (5 bases). The CDR3 sequence is 14 residues long. CDR1 and CDR2 (germline): MNHEY, SMNVEV (reference sequence). V was clipped by 2 bases and J by 7 bases, with 11 bases between them. In nucleotides, the CDR3 is TGTGCCAGCAGTTTAGTCAGGGTAAACGGGGAGCTGTTTTTT. It translates to CASSLVRVNGELFF.

CDR3 nucleotides: TGTGCCATCAGTGAAGAACGACTATTTCGCGATACGCAGTATTTT. It codes for CAISEERLFRDTQYF. The chain uses TRBV10-3 and TRBJ2-3; D is perhaps TRBD2 (5 bases). CDR1 ENHRY and CDR2 SYGVKD come from the germline V gene. The CDR3 sequence is 15 residues long. Deletions cut 3 bases from V and 6 bases from J, with 16 bases between.

As concerns this clone: One junction end disagrees with the germline gene, perhaps due to a read error. The chain combines TRBV2 with TRBJ1-5; D is undetermined. The CDR3 has 14 residues. The germline CDR1 and CDR2 sequences are SNHLY and FYNNEI. In DNA, the CDR3 is TGTGCCAGCAATGAAGACCTCCCGAGTCAGCCCCAGCATTTT. Its protein product is CASNEDLPSQPQHF.